This TCR beta chain was observed in a study of blood T cell repertoires in COVID-19. The length of the CDR3 is 14 residues. Germline assignment: CDR1 LGHNA and CDR2 YNFKEQ. The V and J ends lost 4 bases and 5 bases, in that order; junction bases with no gene match: 4. TCRdb's table, derived via immunoSEQ multiplex PCR, lists solely in-frame clones and lacks some. The sample shows about 180,000 clones, approximately 85% of them seen only once. V gene TRBV4-2 combines with J gene TRBJ1-5; TRBD1 agrees at 8 bases. This TCR derives from a man aged 60-69 years with acute or convalescent COVID-19. The sequenced sample consisted of peripheral blood. The CDR3 loop reads CASSREQGDQPQHF. The CDR3 DNA reads TGTGCCAGCAGCCGGGAACAGGGGGATCAGCCCCAGCATTTT.